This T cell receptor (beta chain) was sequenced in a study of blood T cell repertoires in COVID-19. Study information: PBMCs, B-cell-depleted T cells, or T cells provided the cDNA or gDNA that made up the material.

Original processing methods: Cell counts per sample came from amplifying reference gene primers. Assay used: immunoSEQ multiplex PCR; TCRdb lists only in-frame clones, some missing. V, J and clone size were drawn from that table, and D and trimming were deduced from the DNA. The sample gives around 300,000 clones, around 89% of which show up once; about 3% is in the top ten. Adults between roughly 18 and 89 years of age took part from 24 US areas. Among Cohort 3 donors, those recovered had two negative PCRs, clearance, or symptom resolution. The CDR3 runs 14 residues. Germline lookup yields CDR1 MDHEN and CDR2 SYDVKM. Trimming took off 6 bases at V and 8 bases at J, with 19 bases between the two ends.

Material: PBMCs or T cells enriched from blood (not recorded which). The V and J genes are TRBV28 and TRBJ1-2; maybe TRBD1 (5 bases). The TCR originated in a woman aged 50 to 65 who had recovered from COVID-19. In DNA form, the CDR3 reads TGTGCCAGCAGACTCCCCCAGGGTTCCGGGGGCTACACCTTC. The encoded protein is CASRLPQGSGGYTF.